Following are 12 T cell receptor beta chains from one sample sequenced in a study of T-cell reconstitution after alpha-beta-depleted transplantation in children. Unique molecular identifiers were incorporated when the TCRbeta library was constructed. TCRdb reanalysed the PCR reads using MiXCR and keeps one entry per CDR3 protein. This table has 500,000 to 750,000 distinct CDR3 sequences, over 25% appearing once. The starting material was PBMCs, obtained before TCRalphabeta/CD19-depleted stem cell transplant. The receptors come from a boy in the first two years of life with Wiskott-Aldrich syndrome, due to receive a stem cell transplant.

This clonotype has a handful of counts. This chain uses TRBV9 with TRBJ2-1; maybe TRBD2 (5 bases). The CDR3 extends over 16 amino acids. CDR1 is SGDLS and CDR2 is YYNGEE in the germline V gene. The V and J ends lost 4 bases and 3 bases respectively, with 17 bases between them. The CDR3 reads CASSPSSQIYYNEQFF. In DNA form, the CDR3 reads TGTGCCAGCAGCCCTAGCAGCCAAATATACTACAATGAGCAGTTCTTC.

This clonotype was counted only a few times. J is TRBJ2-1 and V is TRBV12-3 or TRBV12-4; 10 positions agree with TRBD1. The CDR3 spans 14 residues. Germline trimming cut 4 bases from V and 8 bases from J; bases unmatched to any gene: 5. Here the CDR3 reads CASSYDRGRDEQFF. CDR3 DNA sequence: TGTGCCAGCAGTTATGACAGGGGGCGAGATGAGCAGTTCTTC.

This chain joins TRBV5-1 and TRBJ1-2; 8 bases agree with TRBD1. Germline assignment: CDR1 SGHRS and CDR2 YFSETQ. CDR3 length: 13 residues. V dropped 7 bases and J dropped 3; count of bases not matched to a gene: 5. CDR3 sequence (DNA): TGCGCCAGCCAGGGGGCGCAAGACTATGGCTACACCTTC. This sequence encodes CASQGAQDYGYTF.

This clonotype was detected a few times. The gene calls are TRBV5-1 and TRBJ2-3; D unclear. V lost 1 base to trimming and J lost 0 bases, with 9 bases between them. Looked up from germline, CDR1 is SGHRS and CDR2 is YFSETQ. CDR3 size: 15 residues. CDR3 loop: CASSLKPISTDTQYF. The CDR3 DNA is TGCGCCAGCAGCTTGAAGCCCATTAGCACAGATACGCAGTATTTT.

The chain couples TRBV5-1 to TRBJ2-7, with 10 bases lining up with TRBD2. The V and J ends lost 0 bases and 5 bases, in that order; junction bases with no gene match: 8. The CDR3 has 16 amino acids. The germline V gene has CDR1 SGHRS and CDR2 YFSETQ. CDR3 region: CASSLGRSGRANEQYF. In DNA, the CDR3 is TGCGCCAGCAGCTTGGGGAGAAGCGGGAGGGCCAACGAGCAGTACTTC.

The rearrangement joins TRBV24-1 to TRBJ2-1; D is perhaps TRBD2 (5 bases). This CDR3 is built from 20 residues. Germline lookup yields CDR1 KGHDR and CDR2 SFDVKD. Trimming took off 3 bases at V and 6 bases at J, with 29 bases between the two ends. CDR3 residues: CATSDTTVVRVGSSVNEQFF. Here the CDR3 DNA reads TGTGCCACCAGTGATACGACGGTAGTGAGGGTAGGGAGTTCGGTCAATGAGCAGTTCTTC.

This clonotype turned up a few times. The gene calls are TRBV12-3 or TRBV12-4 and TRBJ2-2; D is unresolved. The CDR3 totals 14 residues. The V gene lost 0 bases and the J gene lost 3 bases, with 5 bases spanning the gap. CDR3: CASSLADYTGELFF. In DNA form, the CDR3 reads TGTGCCAGCAGTTTAGCTGATTACACCGGGGAGCTGTTTTTT.

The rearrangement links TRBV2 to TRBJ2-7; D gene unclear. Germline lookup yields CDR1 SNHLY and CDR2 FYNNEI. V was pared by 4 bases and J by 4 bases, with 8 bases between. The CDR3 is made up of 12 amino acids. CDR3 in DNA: TGTGCCAGCAGTGTGGAAAGATACGAGCAGTACTTC. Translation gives CASSVERYEQYF.

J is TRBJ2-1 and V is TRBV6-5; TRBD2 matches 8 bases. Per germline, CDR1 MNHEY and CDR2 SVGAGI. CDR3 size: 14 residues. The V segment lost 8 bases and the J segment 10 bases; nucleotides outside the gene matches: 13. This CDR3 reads CASVPTSGGSEQFF. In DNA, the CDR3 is TGTGCCAGCGTTCCTACTAGCGGCGGTTCGGAGCAGTTCTTC.

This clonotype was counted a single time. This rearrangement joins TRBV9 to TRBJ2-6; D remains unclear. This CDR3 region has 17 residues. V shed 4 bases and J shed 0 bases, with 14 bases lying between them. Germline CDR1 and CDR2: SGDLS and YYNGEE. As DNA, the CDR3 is TGTGCCAGCAGCACCCGAGGTCGGGTCTCTGGGGCCAACGTCCTGACTTTC. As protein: CASSTRGRVSGANVLTF.

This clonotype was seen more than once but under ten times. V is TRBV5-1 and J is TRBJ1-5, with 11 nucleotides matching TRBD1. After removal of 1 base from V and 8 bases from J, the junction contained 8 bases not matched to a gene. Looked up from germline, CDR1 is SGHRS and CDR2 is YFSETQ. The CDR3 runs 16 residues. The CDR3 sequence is CASSLLGQGDGEPQHF. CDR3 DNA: TGCGCCAGCAGCTTGTTGGGACAGGGGGACGGTGAGCCCCAGCATTTT.

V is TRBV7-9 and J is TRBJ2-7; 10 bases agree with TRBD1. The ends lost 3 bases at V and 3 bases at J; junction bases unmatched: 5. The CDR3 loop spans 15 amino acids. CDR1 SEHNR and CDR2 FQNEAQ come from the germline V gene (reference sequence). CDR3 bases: TGTGCCAGCAGCTTCGGGACAGGGGTCATCTACGAGCAGTACTTC. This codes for CASSFGTGVIYEQYF.